Shown below are 2 T cell receptor beta chains from a single sample sequenced in a study of cytomegalovirus exposure and HLA in healthy donors. The PCR made use of 60 Vbeta and 13 Jbeta primers. The table came from immunoSEQ multiplex PCR; TCRdb's copy has only in-frame clones and leaves some out. The table has 150,000 to 200,000 clones, about 75% seen once; the top ten hold almost 6.5%. The sample consisted of PBMCs. All receptors come from a man aged 35-49 years in good health and CMV-seropositive.

V gene TRBV7-3 combines with J gene TRBJ1-1, with TRBD1 matching 9 bases. Germline-derived CDR1 and CDR2 are SGHTA and FQGTGA. The V and J ends lost 5 bases and 2 bases, in that order; junction bases with no gene match: 3. The CDR3 covers 14 residues. The CDR3 DNA sequence: TGTGCCAGCAGCGAGGGACAGGGTAACACTGAAGCTTTCTTT. Translating gives CASSEGQGNTEAFF.

The chain employs TRBV11-2 and TRBJ2-7, with a possible D match to TRBD2 (5 bases). The CDR3 has 14 amino acids. Trimming shortened V by 1 base and J by 6 bases, and 13 bases separated the two germline ends. Germline loops: CDR1 SGHAT, CDR2 FQNNGV. CDR3: CASSLAGRGGEQYF. CDR3 coding DNA: TGTGCCAGCAGCTTAGCTGGAAGAGGAGGCGAGCAGTACTTC.